Listed below are T cell receptor beta chains from one sample, sequenced in a study of blood T cells in healthy people across ages. TCRdb passed the 5' RACE reads through MiXCR, listing each CDR3 protein once. The data contain 800,000 or so distinct CDR3 sequences, about half of them singletons. The sample was blood. The receptors come from a man of 80 years or more in good health. CDR3s include the opening cysteine and the closing phenylalanine or tryptophan. D genes are given only for firm matches. Size values are once, few and many counts, or a class for expanded clones, and some rows have none.

clone_size: once; j_call: TRBJ2-5; d_call: TRBD1; v_call: TRBV7-3; cdr3_nt: TGTGCCAGCAGCCCCGGACAGGGGTGGCAAGAGACCCAGTACTTC; cdr3_aa: CASSPGQGWQETQYF
clone_size: -; j_call: TRBJ1-2; d_call: -; v_call: TRBV29-1; cdr3_nt: TGCAGCGTGGCGGATAACCAGGCTAACTATGGCTACACCTTC; cdr3_aa: CSVADNQANYGYTF
clone_size: few; j_call: TRBJ1-6; d_call: -; v_call: TRBV7-2; cdr3_nt: TGTGCCAGCAGCACCCACGACGGCCTCCACTTT; cdr3_aa: CASSTHDGLHF
clone_size: once; j_call: TRBJ1-4; d_call: TRBD1; v_call: TRBV7-9; cdr3_nt: TGTGCCAGCAGGATGACAGGGGTTGGGGAAAAACTGTTTTTT; cdr3_aa: CASRMTGVGEKLFF
clone_size: -; j_call: TRBJ2-7; d_call: TRBD1; v_call: TRBV5-4; cdr3_nt: TGTGCCAGCAGCTGGGCCGGGACAGGACTTTACGAGCAGTACTTC; cdr3_aa: CASSWAGTGLYEQYF
clone_size: few; j_call: TRBJ2-3; d_call: -; v_call: TRBV28; cdr3_nt: TGTGCCAGCAGTGTAACCACAGATACGCAGTATTTT; cdr3_aa: CASSVTTDTQYF
clone_size: few; j_call: TRBJ2-1; d_call: -; v_call: TRBV5-1; cdr3_nt: TGCGCCAGCAGCTCGTGGGGGGGGCGCGGGGGTACCCCTATTAATGCTGAGCAGTTCTTC; cdr3_aa: CASSSWGGRGGTPINAEQFF
clone_size: few; j_call: TRBJ2-3; d_call: -; v_call: TRBV3-1; cdr3_nt: TGTGCCAGCAGCCAAACCGGGACGCCCACAGATACGCAGTATTTT; cdr3_aa: CASSQTGTPTDTQYF
clone_size: once; j_call: TRBJ2-1; d_call: TRBD2; v_call: TRBV7-2; cdr3_nt: TGTGCCAGCAGCTCCGGGACTAGCGGGAGATGGGGTGAGCAGTTCTTC; cdr3_aa: CASSSGTSGRWGEQFF
clone_size: few; j_call: TRBJ2-7; d_call: -; v_call: TRBV20-1; cdr3_nt: TGCAGTGCTAGCATAAGCTCCTACAATGAGCAGTACTTC; cdr3_aa: CSASISSYNEQYF
clone_size: -; j_call: TRBJ2-7; d_call: -; v_call: TRBV27; cdr3_nt: TGTGCCAGCGGGCAGTGGCCCTCCTACGAGCAGCACTTC; cdr3_aa: CASGQWPSYEQHF
clone_size: -; j_call: TRBJ2-3; d_call: TRBD2; v_call: TRBV7-2; cdr3_nt: TGTGCCAGCAGCTTAGCGCCGGCTAGCGGGAGCACAGATACGCAGTATTTT; cdr3_aa: CASSLAPASGSTDTQYF
clone_size: medium-sized; j_call: TRBJ2-7; d_call: -; v_call: TRBV6-5; cdr3_nt: TGTGCCAGCAGAGTCGCGGACTCAGCGTACGAGCAGTACTTC; cdr3_aa: CASRVADSAYEQYF
clone_size: -; j_call: TRBJ2-7; d_call: TRBD2; v_call: TRBV28; cdr3_nt: TGTGCCAGCAGTTCTCATTCCACTAGCGGCCTCGGAAACGAGCAGTACTTC; cdr3_aa: CASSSHSTSGLGNEQYF
clone_size: few; j_call: TRBJ2-7; d_call: -; v_call: TRBV9; cdr3_nt: TGTGCCAGCAGCTCGCCGTTCGGTGTCGAGCAGTACTTC; cdr3_aa: CASSSPFGVEQYF
clone_size: -; j_call: TRBJ2-3; d_call: TRBD2; v_call: TRBV20-1; cdr3_nt: TGCAGTGCTCCCCAGCGGGGTCGCACAGATACGCAGTATTTT; cdr3_aa: CSAPQRGRTDTQYF
clone_size: few; j_call: TRBJ2-7; d_call: -; v_call: TRBV5-6; cdr3_nt: TGTGCCAGCAGCAGAACAGGGCCGAGCTCCTACGAGCAGTACTTC; cdr3_aa: CASSRTGPSSYEQYF
clone_size: -; j_call: TRBJ2-3; d_call: TRBD2; v_call: TRBV25-1; cdr3_nt: TGTGCCAGCAGAGGGTCGCTAGCGGGACCCAGAGATACGCAGTATTTT; cdr3_aa: CASRGSLAGPRDTQYF
clone_size: many; j_call: TRBJ1-6; d_call: TRBD1; v_call: TRBV30; cdr3_nt: TGTGCCTGGAGTTCCGGACAGGATAATTCACCCCTCCACTTT; cdr3_aa: CAWSSGQDNSPLHF
clone_size: many; j_call: TRBJ2-7; d_call: -; v_call: TRBV7-2; cdr3_nt: TGTGCCAGCACCTTGGGACCCTCCTACGAGCAGTACTTC; cdr3_aa: CASTLGPSYEQYF
clone_size: -; j_call: TRBJ2-1; d_call: TRBD2; v_call: TRBV20-1; cdr3_nt: TGCAGTGCTAGCCCTCCGGGAGGCTACAATGAGCAGTTCTTC; cdr3_aa: CSASPPGGYNEQFF
clone_size: -; j_call: TRBJ2-7; d_call: -; v_call: TRBV25-1; cdr3_nt: TGTGCCAGCAGTGAATTAAGGGGGGCCGGCGGCGAGCAGTACTTC; cdr3_aa: CASSELRGAGGEQYF